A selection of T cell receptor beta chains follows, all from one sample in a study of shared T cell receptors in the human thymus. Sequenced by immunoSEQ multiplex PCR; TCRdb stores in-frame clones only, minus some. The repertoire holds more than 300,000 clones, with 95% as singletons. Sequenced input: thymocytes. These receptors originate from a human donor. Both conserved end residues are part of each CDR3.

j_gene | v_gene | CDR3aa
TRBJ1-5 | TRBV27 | CASSQGSNQPQHF
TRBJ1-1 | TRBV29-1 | CSVEELSVAAPRRAFF
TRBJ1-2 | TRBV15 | CATSRDRRLQGGSYGYTF
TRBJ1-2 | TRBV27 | CASSSALEGYTF
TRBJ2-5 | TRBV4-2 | CASSQDFPSGSGQETQYF
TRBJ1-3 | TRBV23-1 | CASSLCLLGAPGNTIYF
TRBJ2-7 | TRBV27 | CASAGRDLYEQYF
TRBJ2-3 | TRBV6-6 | CASSYGEGGTDTQYF
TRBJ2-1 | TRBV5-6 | CASSLGLSGLELWNEQFF
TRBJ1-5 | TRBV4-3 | CASSQERSNHQPQHF
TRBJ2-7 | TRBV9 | CASSVRGVSGQYF
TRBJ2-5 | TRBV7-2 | CASSSYRGQETQYF
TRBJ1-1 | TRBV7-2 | CASSLRRGQVVDEAFF
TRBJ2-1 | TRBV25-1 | CASQIGSGYNEQFF
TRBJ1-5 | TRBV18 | CASSPDSFYSNQPQHF
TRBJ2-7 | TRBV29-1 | CSVASGTGGYEQYF
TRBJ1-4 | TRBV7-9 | CASSLGGQGGHNEKLFF
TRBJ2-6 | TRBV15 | CATSRDKGARSGANVLTF
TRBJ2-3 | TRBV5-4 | CASRSGSKDADTQYF
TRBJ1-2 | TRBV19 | CASSIESSGGHGYTF
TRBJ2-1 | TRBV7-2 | CASSQGTSSYNEQFF
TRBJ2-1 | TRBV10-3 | CAISRPQLAPKYNEQFF
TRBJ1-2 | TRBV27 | CASSPYGQGAYGYTF
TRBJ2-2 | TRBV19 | CASTRASWYAGELFF
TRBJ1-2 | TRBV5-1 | CASSLGQGLNYGYTF
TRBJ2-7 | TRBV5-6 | CASSLEGSPYEQYF
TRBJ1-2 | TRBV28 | CASTHPGRRGYTF
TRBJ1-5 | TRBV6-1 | CASIITGSNQPQHF
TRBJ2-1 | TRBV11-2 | CASSLDHEREVGYNEQFF
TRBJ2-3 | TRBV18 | CASSRYGTSGRPSRDTDTQYF
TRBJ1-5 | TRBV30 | CAWSVRGYQPQHF
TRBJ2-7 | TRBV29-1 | CSVHQGFEQYF
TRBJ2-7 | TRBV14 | CASSLTSGPSYEQYF
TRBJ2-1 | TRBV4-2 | CASSQDLVNGLAGGPFHNEQFF
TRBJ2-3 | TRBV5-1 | CASSLDGFTDTQYF
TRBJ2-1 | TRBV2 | CASSESGECEQFF
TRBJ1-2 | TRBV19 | CASTPGEGLYGYTF
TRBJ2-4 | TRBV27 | CASRTGGRNIQYF
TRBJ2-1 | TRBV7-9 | CASSSLANEQFF
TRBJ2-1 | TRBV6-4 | CASGLQGTAYNEQFF
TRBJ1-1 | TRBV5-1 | CASSLGDRANTEAFF
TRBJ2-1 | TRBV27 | CASSLLVVAPNSYNEQFF
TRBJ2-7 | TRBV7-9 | CASSFGHSYEQYF
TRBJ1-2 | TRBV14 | CASSQDVHGYTF
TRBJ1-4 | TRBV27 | CASSPQGMNEKLFF
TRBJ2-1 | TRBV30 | CAWRARTPNYNEQFF
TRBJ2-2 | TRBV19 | CASRPHIGEVNTGELFF
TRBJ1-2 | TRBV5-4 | CASSPRPAGVGYGYTF